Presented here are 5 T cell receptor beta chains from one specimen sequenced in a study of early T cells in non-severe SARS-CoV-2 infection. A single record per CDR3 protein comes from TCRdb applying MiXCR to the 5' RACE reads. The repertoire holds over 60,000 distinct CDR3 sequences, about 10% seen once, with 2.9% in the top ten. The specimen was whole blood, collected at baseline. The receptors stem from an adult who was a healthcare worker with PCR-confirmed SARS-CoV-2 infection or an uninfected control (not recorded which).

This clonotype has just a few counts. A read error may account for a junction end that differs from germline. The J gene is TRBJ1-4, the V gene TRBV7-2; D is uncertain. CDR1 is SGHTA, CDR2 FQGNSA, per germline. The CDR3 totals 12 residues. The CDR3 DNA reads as TGTGCCAGCAGCTTTTCGAATGGAAAACTGTTTTTT. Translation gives CASSFSNGKLFF.

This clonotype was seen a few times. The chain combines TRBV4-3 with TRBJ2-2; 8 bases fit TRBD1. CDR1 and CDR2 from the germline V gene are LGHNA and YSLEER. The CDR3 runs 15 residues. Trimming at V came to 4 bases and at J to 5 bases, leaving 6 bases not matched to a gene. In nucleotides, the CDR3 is TGCGCCAGCAGCCCCTCGAACAGGGGGACCGGGGAGCTGTTTTTT. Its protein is CASSPSNRGTGELFF.

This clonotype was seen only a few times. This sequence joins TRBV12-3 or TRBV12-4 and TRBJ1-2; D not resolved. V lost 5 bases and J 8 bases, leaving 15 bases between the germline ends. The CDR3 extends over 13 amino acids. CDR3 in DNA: TGTGCCAGCAGTCCCAGAATCGCCTTAGGCTACACCTTC. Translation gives CASSPRIALGYTF.

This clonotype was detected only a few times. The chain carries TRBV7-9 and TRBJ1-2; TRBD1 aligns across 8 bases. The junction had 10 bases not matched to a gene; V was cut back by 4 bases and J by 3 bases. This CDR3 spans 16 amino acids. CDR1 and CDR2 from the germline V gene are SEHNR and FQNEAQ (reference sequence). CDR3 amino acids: CASSSGGDGLHYGYTF. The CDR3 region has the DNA TGTGCCAGCAGCTCAGGGGGCGACGGTCTCCACTATGGCTACACCTTC.

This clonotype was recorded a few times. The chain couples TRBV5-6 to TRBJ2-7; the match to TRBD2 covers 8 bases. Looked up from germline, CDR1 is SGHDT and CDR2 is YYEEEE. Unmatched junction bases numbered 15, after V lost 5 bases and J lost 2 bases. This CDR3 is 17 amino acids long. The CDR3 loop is CASRRTSVGLAAYEQYF. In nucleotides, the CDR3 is TGTGCCAGCAGGCGTACGTCAGTTGGACTAGCCGCCTACGAGCAGTACTTC.